These 8 T cell receptor beta chains were sequenced from one sample in a study of preoperative IRX-2 immunotherapy in early breast cancer. Produced via immunoSEQ multiplex PCR; TCRdb's table is partial and in-frame only. The sample consists of 20,000 to 25,000 clones, about 95% of them appearing once. Treatment here: preoperative locoregional IRX-2 cytokine immunotherapy. The source material was tumor tissue, sampled after IRX-2 immunotherapy. The receptors stem from a human donor with breast cancer.

The rearrangement uses TRBV6-5 and TRBJ2-2; 9 bases fit TRBD1. The CDR3 runs to 15 residues. V was pared by 4 bases and J by 5 bases, with 5 bases of the junction left unmatched. In germline, CDR1 is MNHEY, CDR2 SVGAGI. The CDR3 spells CASSLGQGGTGELFF. The CDR3 nucleotides read TGTGCCAGCAGTTTGGGACAGGGTGGGACCGGGGAGCTGTTTTTT.

This rearrangement joins TRBV6-1 to TRBJ2-3; 9 bases agree with TRBD2. This CDR3 contains 16 residues. Germline lookup yields CDR1 MNHNS and CDR2 SASEGT. The J segment lost 4 bases and the V segment lost 0 bases, leaving 5 bases of the junction unmatched. CDR3 coding DNA: TGTGCCAGCAGTGAAGCGGCGGGGGGGGCGGCAGATACGCAGTATTTT. Residues: CASSEAAGGAADTQYF.

This chain links TRBV25-1 with TRBJ2-2, with D tentatively TRBD1 or TRBD2 (5 bases each). Germline V gene sequence: CDR1 MGHDK, CDR2 SYGVNS. Trimming shortened V by 2 bases and J by 6 bases, and 13 bases separated the two germline ends. This CDR3 comprises 15 residues. CDR3 bases: TGTGCCAGCAGTGAACCCCGCTCGGGACCCGGGGAGCTGTTTTTT. As protein: CASSEPRSGPGELFF.

The chain joins TRBV7-2 to TRBJ2-7; possibly TRBD2 for D (6 bases). The germline V and J ends were trimmed by 0 bases and 4 bases, with 13 bases remaining between them. The CDR3 is made up of 15 amino acids. The germline CDR1 and CDR2 sequences are SGHTA and FQGNSA. Here the CDR3 DNA reads TGTGCCAGCAGCTTAGCCGCCGGGACTGCTTACGAGCAGTACTTC. It encodes CASSLAAGTAYEQYF.

This chain connects TRBV7-9 to TRBJ1-5; 7 bases fit TRBD1. Trimming took 3 bases from V and 0 from J; bases not matched to a gene: 5. The CDR3 sequence is 16 residues long. Per germline, CDR1 SEHNR and CDR2 FQNEAQ (reference sequence). The CDR3 bases are TGTGCCAGCAGCTTCGCAGGGGGATTTAGCAATCAGCCCCAGCATTTT. This sequence encodes CASSFAGGFSNQPQHF.

This clone was seen only once. This chain links TRBV5-4 with TRBJ2-7, with D tentatively TRBD2 (5 bases). Germline V gene data show CDR1 as SGHNT and CDR2 as YYREEE (reference sequence). CDR3 length equals 14 residues. Deletions cut 0 bases from V and 5 bases from J, with 12 bases between. CDR3 bases: TGTGCCAGCAGCTTGGTGACTAAGGTCCACGAGCAGTACTTC. Its protein product is CASSLVTKVHEQYF.

The chain joins TRBV5-4 to TRBJ1-1, with D possibly TRBD1 on 5 matching bases. V dropped 4 bases and J dropped 1 base, with 8 bases sitting between them. Germline CDR1 reads SGHNT; CDR2 reads YYREEE (reference sequence). This CDR3 has 13 residues. The CDR3: CASSLDRNTEAFF. The CDR3 nucleotides are TGTGCCAGCAGCCTAGACAGGAACACTGAAGCTTTCTTT.

The chain has TRBV18 and TRBJ2-5; tentative D call: TRBD1 (6 bases). This CDR3 region has 15 residues. The germline V gene has CDR1 KGHSH and CDR2 LQKENI. Trimming pared 4 bases from V and 5 bases from J, leaving 17 bases between. CDR3 DNA: TGTGCCAGCTCACGTACAGGGAATGTCGTGGAGACCCAGTACTTC. It translates to CASSRTGNVVETQYF.